This T cell receptor (beta chain) derives from a study of CD8 T cells in ankylosing spondylitis. Quantitative barcoded 5'-RACE was used to prepare TCR beta libraries. TCRdb recomputed calls from the 5' RACE reads with MiXCR, one row per CDR3 protein. Found here are 150,000 to 200,000 distinct CDR3 sequences, approximately 20% of them singletons; the top ten hold around 7.6%. This clonotype was found a few times. V lost 1 base, J lost 7 bases, and 13 bases lay in between. Per the germline V gene, CDR1 is SEHNR and CDR2 is FQNEAQ (reference sequence). The CDR3 has 14 amino acids. This sequence originates from a male donor with ankylosing spondylitis or in good health (not recorded which). The material sequenced was blood, either unsorted or a sorted T cell fraction (not recorded which). This sequence joins TRBV7-9 and TRBJ1-2; D is unresolved. The CDR3 sequence is CASSLVADRPGYTF. In DNA, the CDR3 is TGTGCCAGCAGCTTAGTGGCAGACCGTCCTGGCTACACCTTC.